One and the same sample provided the 27 T cell receptor beta chains below, sequenced in a study of cytotoxic CD8 clonotypes in ibrutinib-treated CLL. Clones were read by immunoSEQ multiplex PCR, and TCRdb kept only the in-frame ones, dropping some. The sample lists approximately 84,000 clones; roughly 84% were seen once. This specimen was PBMCs, taken before ibrutinib treatment. The receptors shown here come from a human donor with chronic lymphocytic leukemia.

The gene calls are TRBV14 and TRBJ2-1, with D perhaps matching TRBD2 (6 bases). The CDR3 totals 16 residues. Trimming took 1 base from V and 5 from J, leaving 15 bases between them. The germline gives CDR1 SGHDN, CDR2 FVKESK. The CDR3 DNA reads as TGTGCCAGCAGCCAAGGGGGGACTCTAGGCCACAATGAGCAGTTCTTC. Protein: CASSQGGTLGHNEQFF.

The chain carries TRBV7-3 and TRBJ1-1; D gene ambiguous. Germline-derived CDR1 and CDR2 are SGHTA and FQGTGA. Trimming took off 5 bases at V and 6 bases at J, with 13 bases between the two ends. CDR3 size: 13 residues. The CDR3 DNA follows: TGTGCCAGCAGCCCAGTCTCATCATCTGAAGCTTTCTTT. It translates to CASSPVSSSEAFF. Full variable domain (missing parts from reference TRBV7-3 and TRBJ1-1): GAGVSQTPSNKVTEKGKYVELRCDPISGHTALYWYRQSLGQGPEFLIYFQGTGAADDSGLPNDRFFAVRPEGSVSTLKIQRTERGDSAVYLCASSPVSSSEAFFGQGTRLTVV.

The chain employs TRBV5-1 and TRBJ2-7; 12 nucleotides match TRBD2. V trimming: 0 bases; J trimming: 2 bases; junction bases outside the gene matches: 0. There are 15 residues in the CDR3. CDR1 is SGHRS, CDR2 YFSETQ, per germline. The CDR3 coding sequence is TGCGCCAGCAGCTTGGGACTAGCGGGGGCCTACGAGCAGTACTTC. Amino acids: CASSLGLAGAYEQYF.

The J gene is TRBJ1-1, the V gene TRBV30; the D is unclear. The CDR3 runs 15 residues. Trimming left V 4 bases short and J 1 base short, with 16 bases between. Germline V gene sequence: CDR1 GTSNPN, CDR2 SVGIG (reference sequence). CDR3 DNA sequence: TGTGCCTGGATTTACAGTGGGTATAGGAACACTGAAGCTTTCTTT. It translates to CAWIYSGYRNTEAFF.

The chain recombines TRBV5-1 with TRBJ2-7; TRBD2 agrees at 12 bases. From germline, CDR1 is SGHRS and CDR2 YFSETQ. The CDR3 is 18 residues long. The trim removed 4 bases at V and 0 bases at J, leaving 11 bases unmatched. The CDR3 reads CASSPARTSGTSSYEQYF. The CDR3 DNA is TGCGCCAGCAGCCCTGCTCGGACTAGCGGGACCAGCTCCTACGAGCAGTACTTC.

The chain couples TRBV15 to TRBJ2-7, with a possible D match to TRBD2 (5 bases). This CDR3 contains 16 residues. V gave up 0 bases and J gave up 2 bases, with 14 bases separating them. Looked up from germline, CDR1 is LNHNV and CDR2 is YYDKDF (reference sequence). The CDR3: CATSRDMSGPTYEQYF. Here the CDR3 DNA reads TGTGCCACCAGCAGAGACATGAGCGGCCCGACCTACGAGCAGTACTTC.

This clone was counted a single time. The V and J genes are TRBV9 and TRBJ2-1; a possible D gene is TRBD1 (6 bases). Trimming pared 4 bases from V and 9 bases from J, leaving 14 bases between. The CDR3 sequence is 13 residues long. Germline V lookup: CDR1 SGDLS, CDR2 YYNGEE. The CDR3 bases are TGTGCCAGCAGCTCCCCAGGGGCCGGTGAGCAGTTCTTC. Protein sequence: CASSSPGAGEQFF.

The CDR3 loop reads CASSERGQETQYF. The CDR3 nucleotides are TGCGCCAGCAGCGAAAGGGGTCAAGAGACCCAGTACTTC. The chain links TRBV5-1 to TRBJ2-5; a weak D match, TRBD1 (5 bases). Trimming cost V 4 bases and J 2 bases, with 9 bases left between them. Germline V gives CDR1 SGHRS, CDR2 YFSETQ. The CDR3 consists of 13 residues.

This clone turned up a few times. The gene calls are TRBV5-1 and TRBJ1-1; no definite D call. CDR3 length: 14 amino acids. Trimming took off 3 bases at V and 1 base at J, with 10 bases between the two ends. Per the germline V gene, CDR1 is SGHRS and CDR2 is YFSETQ. For the CDR3, the DNA is TGCGCCAGCAGCTCCCCCCCGGGGAACACTGAAGCTTTCTTT. Translating it yields CASSSPPGNTEAFF.

The chain has TRBV5-1 and TRBJ2-1; TRBD2 matches 7 bases. CDR1 and CDR2 (germline): SGHRS, YFSETQ. The CDR3 extends over 17 amino acids. V lost 3 bases and J lost 3; bases outside the gene matches: 12. CDR3 protein: CASSWDLSSGGYNEQFF. CDR3 bases: TGCGCCAGCAGCTGGGACCTCTCTAGCGGAGGCTACAATGAGCAGTTCTTC.

CDR3 coding DNA: TGCAGCGTGCCAGGAGTTAACACTGAAGCTTTCTTT. Amino acids: CSVPGVNTEAFF. V and J are TRBV29-1 and TRBJ1-1; no firm D call. The CDR3 contains 12 residues. CDR1 is SQVTM, CDR2 ANQGSEA, per germline. V lost 6 bases to trimming and J lost 2 bases, with 10 bases between them.

This CDR3 is CASSADPTGAFF. Written as DNA, the CDR3 is TGTGCCAGTAGTGCCGACCCGACGGGTGCTTTCTTT. This chain joins TRBV19 and TRBJ1-1; no clear D. Trimming pared 5 bases from V and 11 bases from J, leaving 15 bases between. Per the germline V gene, CDR1 is LNHDA and CDR2 is SQIVND (reference sequence). The CDR3 has 12 residues.

The chain employs TRBV6-5 and TRBJ1-2, with D maybe TRBD1 (5 bases). Germline V gene data show CDR1 as MNHEY and CDR2 as SVGAGI. Trimming removed 0 bases from V and 4 bases from J, with 12 bases in between. The CDR3 runs 15 residues. The CDR3 here is CASSYSTGPGYGYTF. Written as DNA, the CDR3 is TGTGCCAGCAGTTACTCCACAGGACCCGGCTATGGCTACACCTTC.

This CDR3 is CASSQRGGEGETQYF. In DNA form, the CDR3 reads TGCGCCAGCAGCCAACGGGGGGGAGAGGGAGAGACCCAGTACTTC. The J gene is TRBJ2-5, the V gene TRBV4-1; 8 positions agree with TRBD2. The CDR3 loop spans 15 amino acids. Germline V gene lookup returns CDR1 MGHRA and CDR2 YSYEKL. J lost 4 bases, V lost 2 bases, and 6 bases had no gene match.

The V call is TRBV9, the J call TRBJ2-5, with TRBD1 matching over 7 bases. This CDR3 region has 15 residues. Per germline, CDR1 SGDLS and CDR2 YYNGEE. V lost 4 bases and J lost 3; bases outside the gene matches: 9. The CDR3 DNA sequence: TGTGCCAGCAGCCCCAACCCTACAGGGGAAGAGACCCAGTACTTC. It is translated as CASSPNPTGEETQYF.

The rearrangement links TRBV10-1 to TRBJ1-1; D unresolved. The CDR3 contains 13 residues. V was pared by 4 bases and J by 0 bases, with 6 bases between. Per germline, CDR1 WNHNN and CDR2 SYGVQD (reference sequence). The CDR3 region is CASSARLNTEAFF. The CDR3, as DNA: TGCGCCAGCAGTGCGCGCCTGAACACTGAAGCTTTCTTT.

Sample share makes this clone medium-sized. The rearrangement joins TRBV7-6 to TRBJ1-2; D is perhaps TRBD1 (5 bases). CDR3 size: 14 residues. CDR1 and CDR2 (germline): SGHVS, FNYEAQ. With 6 bases removed from V and 3 bases from J, the gap between germline ends came to 14 bases. The CDR3 DNA reads TGTGCCAGCAGTCGGGACGCCCAACACTATGGCTACACCTTC. It is translated as CASSRDAQHYGYTF.

This clone appeared once. The CDR3 is CASSWDQINSGNTIYF. The CDR3 nucleotides read TGCGCCAGCAGTTGGGACCAAATAAACTCTGGAAACACCATATATTTT. This chain joins TRBV5-1 and TRBJ1-3; D perhaps matches TRBD1 (5 bases). V lost 5 bases, J lost 0 bases, and 15 bases lay in between. The CDR3 sequence is 16 residues long. Germline assignment: CDR1 SGHRS and CDR2 YFSETQ.

The rearrangement uses TRBV9 and TRBJ2-7; D is ambiguous. V was pared by 0 bases and J by 2 bases, with 12 bases between. Germline V lookup: CDR1 SGDLS, CDR2 YYNGEE. The CDR3 consists of 15 residues. The CDR3 loop reads CASSVEAVPAYEQYF. The DNA of the CDR3 is TGTGCCAGCAGCGTAGAGGCAGTTCCGGCCTACGAGCAGTACTTC.

V is TRBV29-1 and J is TRBJ2-1; 9 nucleotides match TRBD2. The CDR3 is 15 residues long. Germline V lookup: CDR1 SQVTM, CDR2 ANQGSEA. V shed 3 bases, J shed 4 bases, and the junction held 7 bases outside the gene matches. The CDR3 nucleotides read TGCAGCGTTGACGGGCGGCGGGAGGGTTACAATGAGCAGTTCTTC. This sequence encodes CSVDGRREGYNEQFF.

The V gene is TRBV4-1, the J gene TRBJ1-5; D remains ambiguous. CDR1 MGHRA and CDR2 YSYEKL come from the germline V gene. The CDR3 sequence is 17 residues long. V lost 5 bases, J lost 0 bases, and 17 bases lay in between. The CDR3 loop reads CASSSHIGMNSNQPQHF. The DNA of the CDR3 is TGCGCCAGCAGCTCTCACATCGGGATGAATAGCAATCAGCCCCAGCATTTT.

The chain uses TRBV5-1 and TRBJ2-1, with TRBD1 matching over 12 bases. The CDR3 has 16 residues. The germline CDR1 and CDR2 sequences are SGHRS and YFSETQ. Trimming cost V 5 bases and J 5 bases; bases outside gene matches: 8. In DNA, the CDR3 is TGCGCCAGCAGTCGTGAGGGGACAGGGGGCCACAATGAGCAGTTCTTC. Protein product: CASSREGTGGHNEQFF.

V is TRBV19 and J is TRBJ2-7; perhaps TRBD2 as D (5 bases). With 3 bases removed from V and 0 bases from J, the gap between germline ends came to 12 bases. Germline V CDR1 and CDR2: LNHDA, SQIVND (reference sequence). The CDR3 has 15 residues. In nucleotides, the CDR3 is TGTGCCAGTAGTATTGGAGGCACCTACTCCTACGAGCAGTACTTC. This translates into CASSIGGTYSYEQYF.

The chain employs TRBV28 and TRBJ1-3, with a weak D call TRBD1 (5 bases). Germline V lookup: CDR1 MDHEN, CDR2 SYDVKM. Deletions cut 3 bases from V and 0 bases from J, with 18 bases between. The CDR3 contains 18 residues. DNA of the CDR3: TGTGCCAGCAGTTTGTTGGATGCACAGGACATCTCTGGAAACACCATATATTTT. Its translation: CASSLLDAQDISGNTIYF.

The DNA for the CDR3 is TGTGCCAGAAGACGGGCCGGGACTAAGGACTACGAGCAGTACTTC. Amino acid sequence: CARRRAGTKDYEQYF. The V gene is TRBV5-3, the J gene TRBJ2-7; 7 nucleotides match TRBD2. TRBV5-3 is known as an ORF, though its function is uncertain. Unmatched junction bases numbered 11, after V lost 5 bases and J lost 3 bases. This CDR3 is built from 15 residues.

This clone was seen a handful of times. V is TRBV28 and J is TRBJ2-2, with 9 bases fitting TRBD2. CDR1 and CDR2 (germline): MDHEN, SYDVKM. There are 15 residues in the CDR3. V lost 6 bases, J lost 1 base, and 3 bases stayed unmatched. CDR3 sequence: CASSRSGRNTGELFF. The CDR3 DNA is TGTGCCAGCAGCCGTAGCGGGAGGAACACCGGGGAGCTGTTTTTT.

The chain combines TRBV28 with TRBJ1-5; no reliable D call. V lost 8 bases and J lost 3, with 8 bases in between. Germline CDR1 is MDHEN and CDR2 is SYDVKM. The CDR3 is 12 amino acids. CDR3 DNA: TGTGCCAGCGGCGGGTTCAATCAGCCCCAGCATTTT. As protein: CASGGFNQPQHF.